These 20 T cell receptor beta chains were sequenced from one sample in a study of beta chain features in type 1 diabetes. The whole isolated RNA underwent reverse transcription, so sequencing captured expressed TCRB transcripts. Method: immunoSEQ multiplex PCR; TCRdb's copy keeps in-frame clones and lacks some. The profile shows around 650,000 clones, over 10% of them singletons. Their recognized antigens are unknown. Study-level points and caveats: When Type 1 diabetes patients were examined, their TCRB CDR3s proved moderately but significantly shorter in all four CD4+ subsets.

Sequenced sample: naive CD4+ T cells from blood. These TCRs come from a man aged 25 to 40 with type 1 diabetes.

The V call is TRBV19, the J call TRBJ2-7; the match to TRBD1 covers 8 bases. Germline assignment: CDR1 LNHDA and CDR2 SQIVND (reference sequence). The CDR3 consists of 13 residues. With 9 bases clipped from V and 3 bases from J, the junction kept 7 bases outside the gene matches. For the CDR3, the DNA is TGTGCCAGGACGACAGGGGTGAACTACGAGCAGTACTTC. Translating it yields CARTTGVNYEQYF.

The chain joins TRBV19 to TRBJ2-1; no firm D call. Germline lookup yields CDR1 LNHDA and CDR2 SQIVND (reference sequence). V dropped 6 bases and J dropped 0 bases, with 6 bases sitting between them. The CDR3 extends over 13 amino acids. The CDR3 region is CASRSASYNEQFF. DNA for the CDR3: TGTGCCAGTAGGAGCGCCTCCTACAATGAGCAGTTCTTC.

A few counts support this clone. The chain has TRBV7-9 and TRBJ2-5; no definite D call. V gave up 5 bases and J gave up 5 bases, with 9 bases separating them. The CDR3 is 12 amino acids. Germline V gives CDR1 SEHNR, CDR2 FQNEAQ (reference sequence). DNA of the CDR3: TGTGCCAGCAGCGTCGATTGGGAGACCCAGTACTTC. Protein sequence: CASSVDWETQYF.

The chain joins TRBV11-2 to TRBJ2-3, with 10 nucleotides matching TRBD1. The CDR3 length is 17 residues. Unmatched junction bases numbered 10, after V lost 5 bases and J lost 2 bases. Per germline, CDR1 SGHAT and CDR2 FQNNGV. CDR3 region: CASSEFVTGGYTDTQYF. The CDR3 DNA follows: TGTGCCAGCAGCGAGTTTGTGACAGGGGGCTACACAGATACGCAGTATTTT.

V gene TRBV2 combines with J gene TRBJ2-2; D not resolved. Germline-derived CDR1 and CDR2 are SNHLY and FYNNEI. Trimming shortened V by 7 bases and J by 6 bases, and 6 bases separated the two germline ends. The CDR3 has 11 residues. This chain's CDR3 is CASKTPGELFF. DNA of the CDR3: TGTGCCAGCAAAACCCCCGGGGAGCTGTTTTTT. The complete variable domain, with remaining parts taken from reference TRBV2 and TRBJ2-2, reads EPEVTQTPSHQVTQMGQEVILRCVPISNHLYFYWYRQILGQKVEFLVSFYNNEISEKSEIFDDQFSVERPDGSNFTLKIRSTKLEDSAMYFCASKTPGELFFGEGSRLTVL.

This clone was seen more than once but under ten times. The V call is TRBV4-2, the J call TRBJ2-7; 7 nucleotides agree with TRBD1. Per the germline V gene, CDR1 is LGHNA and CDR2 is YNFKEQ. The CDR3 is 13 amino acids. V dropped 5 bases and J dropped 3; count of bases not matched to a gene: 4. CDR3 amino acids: CASSYGTDYEQYF. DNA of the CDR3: TGTGCCAGCAGCTACGGGACAGACTACGAGCAGTACTTC.

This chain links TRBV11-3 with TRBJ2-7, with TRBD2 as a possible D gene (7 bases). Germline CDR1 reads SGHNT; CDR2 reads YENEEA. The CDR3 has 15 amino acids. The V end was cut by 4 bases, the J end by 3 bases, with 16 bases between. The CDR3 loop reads CASSWASGGGYEQYF. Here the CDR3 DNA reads TGTGCCAGCAGCTGGGCTTCGGGGGGCGGCTACGAGCAGTACTTC.

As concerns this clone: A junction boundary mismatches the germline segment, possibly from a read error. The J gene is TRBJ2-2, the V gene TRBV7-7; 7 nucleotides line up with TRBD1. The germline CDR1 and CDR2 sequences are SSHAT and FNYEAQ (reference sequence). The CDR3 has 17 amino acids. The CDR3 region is CASSLMIQGKRAGELFF. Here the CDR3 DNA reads TGTGCTAGCAGCTTAATGATACAGGGGAAGAGGGCCGGGGAGCTGTTTTTT.

The CDR3 DNA is TGTGCCAGCAGCGTGGGACGCCAGGCAGATACGCAGTATTTT. Its translation: CASSVGRQADTQYF. V usage is TRBV9 and J usage is TRBJ2-3; D tentatively fits TRBD1 or TRBD2 (5 bases each). Germline CDR1 and CDR2: SGDLS and YYNGEE. V lost 2 bases and J lost 4, with 11 bases in between. There are 14 residues in the CDR3.

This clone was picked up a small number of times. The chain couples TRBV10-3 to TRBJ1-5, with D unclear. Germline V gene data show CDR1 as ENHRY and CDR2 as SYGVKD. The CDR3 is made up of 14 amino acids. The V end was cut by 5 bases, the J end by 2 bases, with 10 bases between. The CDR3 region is CAISPTDGNQPQHF. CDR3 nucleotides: TGTGCCATCAGTCCAACGGATGGCAATCAGCCCCAGCATTTT.

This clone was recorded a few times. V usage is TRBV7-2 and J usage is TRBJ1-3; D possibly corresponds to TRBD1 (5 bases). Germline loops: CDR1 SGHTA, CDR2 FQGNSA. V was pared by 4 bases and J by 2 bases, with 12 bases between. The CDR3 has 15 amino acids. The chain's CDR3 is CASSSQGAAGNTIYF. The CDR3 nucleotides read TGTGCCAGCAGCTCCCAAGGGGCGGCTGGAAACACCATATATTTT. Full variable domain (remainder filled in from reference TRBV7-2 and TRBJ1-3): GAGVSQSPSNKVTEKGKDVELRCDPISGHTALYWYRQSLGQGLEFLIYFQGNSAPDKSGLPSDRFSAERTGGSVSTLTIQRTQQEDSAVYLCASSSQGAAGNTIYFGEGSWLTVV.

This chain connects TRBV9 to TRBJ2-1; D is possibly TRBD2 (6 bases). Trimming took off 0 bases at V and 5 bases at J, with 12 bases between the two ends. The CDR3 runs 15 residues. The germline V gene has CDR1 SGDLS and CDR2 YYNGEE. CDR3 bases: TGTGCCAGCAGCGTAGGGGCTAGCGTACACAATGAGCAGTTCTTC. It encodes CASSVGASVHNEQFF. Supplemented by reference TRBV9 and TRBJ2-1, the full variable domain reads DSGVTQTPKHLITATGQRVTLRCSPRSGDLSVYWYQQSLDQGLQFLIQYYNGEERAKGNILERFSAQQFPDLHSELNLSSLELGDSALYFCASSVGASVHNEQFFGPGTRLTVL.

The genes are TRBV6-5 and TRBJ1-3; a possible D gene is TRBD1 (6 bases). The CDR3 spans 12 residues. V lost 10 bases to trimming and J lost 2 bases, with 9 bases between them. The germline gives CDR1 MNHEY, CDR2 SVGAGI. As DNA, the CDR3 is TGTGCCACCAGGGGCCCTGGAAACACCATATATTTT. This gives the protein CATRGPGNTIYF.

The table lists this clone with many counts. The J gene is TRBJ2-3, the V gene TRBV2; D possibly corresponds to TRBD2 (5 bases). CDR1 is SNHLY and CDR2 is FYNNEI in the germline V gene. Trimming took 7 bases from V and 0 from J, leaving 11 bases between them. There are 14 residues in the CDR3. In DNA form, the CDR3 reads TGTGCCAGCACCCTGGGAGTGAGCACAGATACGCAGTATTTT. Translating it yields CASTLGVSTDTQYF.

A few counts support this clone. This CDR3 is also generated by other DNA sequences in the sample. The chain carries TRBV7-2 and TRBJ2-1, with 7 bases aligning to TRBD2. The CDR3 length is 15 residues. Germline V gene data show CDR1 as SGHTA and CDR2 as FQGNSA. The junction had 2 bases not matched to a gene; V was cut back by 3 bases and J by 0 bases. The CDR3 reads CASSLGGGSYNEQFF. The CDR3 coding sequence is TGTGCCAGCAGCTTGGGCGGGGGCTCCTACAATGAGCAGTTCTTC.

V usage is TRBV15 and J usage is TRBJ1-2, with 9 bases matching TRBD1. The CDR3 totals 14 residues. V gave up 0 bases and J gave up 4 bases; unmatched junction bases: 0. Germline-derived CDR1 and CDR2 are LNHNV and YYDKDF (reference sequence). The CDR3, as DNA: TGTGCCACCAGCAGAGAGGGACAGGGCTATGGCTACACCTTC. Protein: CATSREGQGYGYTF. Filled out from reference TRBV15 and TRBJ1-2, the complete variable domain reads DAMVIQNPRYQVTQFGKPVTLSCSQTLNHNVMYWYQQKSSQAPKLLFHYYDKDFNNEADTPDNFQSRRPNTSFCFLDIRSPGLGDTAMYLCATSREGQGYGYTFGSGTRLTVV.

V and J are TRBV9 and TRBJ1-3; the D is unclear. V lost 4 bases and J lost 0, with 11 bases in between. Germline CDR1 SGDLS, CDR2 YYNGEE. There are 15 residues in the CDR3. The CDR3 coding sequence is TGTGCCAGCAGCCACTCACAGCGCTCTGGAAACACCATATATTTT. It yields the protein CASSHSQRSGNTIYF.

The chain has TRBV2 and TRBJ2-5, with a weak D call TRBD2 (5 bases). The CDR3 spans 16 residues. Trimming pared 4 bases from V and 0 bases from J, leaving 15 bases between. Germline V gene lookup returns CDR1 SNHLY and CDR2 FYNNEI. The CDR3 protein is CASSGLVRAYQETQYF. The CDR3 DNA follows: TGTGCCAGCAGTGGATTAGTGAGGGCCTACCAAGAGACCCAGTACTTC.

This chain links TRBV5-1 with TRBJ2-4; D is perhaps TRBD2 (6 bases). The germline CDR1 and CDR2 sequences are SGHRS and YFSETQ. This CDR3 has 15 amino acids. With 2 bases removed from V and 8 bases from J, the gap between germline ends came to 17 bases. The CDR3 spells CASSFGQGGMDIQYF. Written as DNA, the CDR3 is TGCGCCAGCAGCTTTGGGCAGGGAGGAATGGACATTCAGTACTTC.

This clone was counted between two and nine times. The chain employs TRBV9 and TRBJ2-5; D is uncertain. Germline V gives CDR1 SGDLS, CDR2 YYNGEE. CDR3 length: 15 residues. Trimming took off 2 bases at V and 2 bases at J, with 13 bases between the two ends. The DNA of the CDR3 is TGTGCCAGCAGCGTTTCGGGTTTTAAACAAGAGACCCAGTACTTC. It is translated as CASSVSGFKQETQYF.